The entry below describes one TCR beta chain. Its specificity is unknown. The data derive from a study of graft-versus-host responses after intestinal transplantation. At the level of the study: Every one of the recipients received anti-thymocyte globulin induction and afterwards took tacrolimus and steroids for about 3 years.

Generated by immunoSEQ multiplex PCR, the TCRdb table keeps only in-frame clones and is missing some. The sample holds 81,000 or so clones, about 93% seen once. Study outcomes and limitations: Association was observed between peak circulating GvH clone levels and early post-transplant HvG declines. There were GvH clones found in recipient marrow, and some of them appeared first in ileum or blood.

This CDR3 is built from 15 residues. V was shortened by 3 bases and J by 0 bases, with 11 bases between the two germline ends. CDR1 and CDR2 from the germline V gene are SGHAT and FQNNGV. Sample: unstimulated CD8+ T cells sorted from spleen or lymph node cells, taken before transplant. The genes are TRBV11-2 and TRBJ1-1; TRBD1 is a possible D gene (5 bases). The receptor's source is a human donor who was the organ donor for an intestinal transplant. CDR3 sequence reads: CASSLEGRMNTEAFF. The DNA for the CDR3 is TGTGCCAGCAGCTTGGAGGGGCGCATGAACACTGAAGCTTTCTTT.